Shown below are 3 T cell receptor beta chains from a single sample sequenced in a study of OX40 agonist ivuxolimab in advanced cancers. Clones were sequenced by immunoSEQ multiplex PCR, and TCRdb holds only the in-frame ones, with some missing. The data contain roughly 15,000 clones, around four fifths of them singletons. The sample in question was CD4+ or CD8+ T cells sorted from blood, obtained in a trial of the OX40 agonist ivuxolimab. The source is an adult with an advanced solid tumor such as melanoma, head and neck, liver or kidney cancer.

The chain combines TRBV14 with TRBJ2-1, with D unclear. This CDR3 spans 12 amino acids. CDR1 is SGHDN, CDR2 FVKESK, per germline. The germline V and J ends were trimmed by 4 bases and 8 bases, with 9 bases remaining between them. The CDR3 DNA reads TGTGCCAGCAGCCGACTGCCCGATGAGCAGTTCTTC. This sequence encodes CASSRLPDEQFF.

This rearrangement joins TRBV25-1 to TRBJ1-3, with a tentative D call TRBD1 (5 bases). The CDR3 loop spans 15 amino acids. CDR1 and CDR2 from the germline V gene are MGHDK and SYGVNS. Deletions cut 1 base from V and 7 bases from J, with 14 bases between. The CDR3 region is CASSEWPGTQNTIYF. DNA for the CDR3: TGTGCCAGCAGTGAATGGCCCGGGACTCAGAACACCATATATTTT.

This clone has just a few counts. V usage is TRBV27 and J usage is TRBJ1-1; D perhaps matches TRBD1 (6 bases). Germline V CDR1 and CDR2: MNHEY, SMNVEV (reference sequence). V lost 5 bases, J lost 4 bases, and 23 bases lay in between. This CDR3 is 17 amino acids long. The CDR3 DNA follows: TGTGCCAGCAGTCTACTTAGCCGAGGGGGGGTGGCCACTGAAGCTTTCTTT. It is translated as CASSLLSRGGVATEAFF.